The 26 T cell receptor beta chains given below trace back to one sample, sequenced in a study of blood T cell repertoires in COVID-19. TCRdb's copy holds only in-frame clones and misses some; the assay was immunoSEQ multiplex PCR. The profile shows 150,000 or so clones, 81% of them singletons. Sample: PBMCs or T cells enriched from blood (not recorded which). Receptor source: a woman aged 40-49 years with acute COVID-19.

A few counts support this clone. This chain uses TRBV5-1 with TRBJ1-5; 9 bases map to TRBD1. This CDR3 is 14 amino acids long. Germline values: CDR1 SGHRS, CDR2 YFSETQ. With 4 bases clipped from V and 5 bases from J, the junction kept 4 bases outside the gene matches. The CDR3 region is CASSVDRGDQPQHF. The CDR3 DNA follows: TGCGCCAGCAGCGTGGACAGGGGAGATCAGCCCCAGCATTTT. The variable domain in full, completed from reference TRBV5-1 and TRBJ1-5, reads KAGVTQTPRYLIKTRGQQVTLSCSPISGHRSVSWYQQTPGQGLQFLFEYFSETQRNKGNFPGRFSGRQFSNSRSEMNVSTLELGDSALYLCASSVDRGDQPQHFGDGTRLSIL.

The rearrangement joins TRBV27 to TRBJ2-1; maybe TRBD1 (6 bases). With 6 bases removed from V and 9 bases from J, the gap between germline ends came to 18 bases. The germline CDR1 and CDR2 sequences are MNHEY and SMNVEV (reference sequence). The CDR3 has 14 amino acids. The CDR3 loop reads CASSTPPGDGEQFF. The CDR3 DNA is TGTGCCAGCAGCACCCCGCCAGGGGACGGTGAGCAGTTCTTC.

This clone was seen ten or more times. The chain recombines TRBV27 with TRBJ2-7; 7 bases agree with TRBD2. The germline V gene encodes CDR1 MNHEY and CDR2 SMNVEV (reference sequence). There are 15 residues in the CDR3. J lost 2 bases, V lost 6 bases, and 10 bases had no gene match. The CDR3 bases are TGTGCCAGCAGCTCTTTAGGGACTACCACCTACGAGCAGTACTTC. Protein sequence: CASSSLGTTTYEQYF.

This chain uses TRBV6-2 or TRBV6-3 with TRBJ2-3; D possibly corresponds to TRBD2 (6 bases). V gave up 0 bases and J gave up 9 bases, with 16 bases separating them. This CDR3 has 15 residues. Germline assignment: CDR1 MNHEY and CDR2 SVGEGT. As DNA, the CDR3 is TGTGCCAGCAGTTACTCCGGGGGAGGCAAAGGGACGCAGTATTTT. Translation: CASSYSGGGKGTQYF.

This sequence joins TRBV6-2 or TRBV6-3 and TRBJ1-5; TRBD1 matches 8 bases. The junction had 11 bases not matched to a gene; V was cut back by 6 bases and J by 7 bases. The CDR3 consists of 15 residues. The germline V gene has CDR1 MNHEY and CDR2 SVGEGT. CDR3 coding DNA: TGTGCCAGCAGCAACGGTCAGGGGGCAGGCCAGCCCCAGCATTTT. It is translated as CASSNGQGAGQPQHF.

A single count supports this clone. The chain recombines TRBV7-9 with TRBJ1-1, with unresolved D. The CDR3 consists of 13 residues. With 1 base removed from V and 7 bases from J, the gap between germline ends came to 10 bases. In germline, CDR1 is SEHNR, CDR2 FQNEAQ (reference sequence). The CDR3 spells CASSLVGIGEAFF. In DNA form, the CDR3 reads TGTGCCAGCAGCTTAGTTGGTATCGGTGAAGCTTTCTTT. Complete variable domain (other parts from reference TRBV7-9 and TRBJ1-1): DTGVSQNPRHKITKRGQNVTFRCDPISEHNRLYWYRQTLGQGPEFLTYFQNEAQLEKSRLLSDRFSAERPKGSFSTLEIQRTEQGDSAMYLCASSLVGIGEAFFGQGTRLTVV.

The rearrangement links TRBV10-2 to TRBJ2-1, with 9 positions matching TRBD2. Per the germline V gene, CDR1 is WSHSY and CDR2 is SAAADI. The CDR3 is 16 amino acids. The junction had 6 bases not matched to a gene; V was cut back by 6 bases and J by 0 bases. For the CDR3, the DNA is TGCGCCAGCAGGAGAACTAGCGGGCACTCCTACAATGAGCAGTTCTTC. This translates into CASRRTSGHSYNEQFF.

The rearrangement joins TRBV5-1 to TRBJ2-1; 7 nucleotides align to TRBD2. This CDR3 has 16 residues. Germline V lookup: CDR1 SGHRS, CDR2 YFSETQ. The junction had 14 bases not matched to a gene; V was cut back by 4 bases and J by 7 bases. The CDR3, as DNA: TGCGCCAGCAGCGAAGGACTAGAGCCTCTTCTAAATGAGCAGTTCTTC. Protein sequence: CASSEGLEPLLNEQFF.

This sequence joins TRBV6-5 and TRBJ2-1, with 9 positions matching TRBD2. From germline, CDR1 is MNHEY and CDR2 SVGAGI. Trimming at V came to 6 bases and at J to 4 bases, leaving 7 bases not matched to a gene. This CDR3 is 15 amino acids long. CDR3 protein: CASSSLAGSYNEQFF. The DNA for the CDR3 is TGTGCCAGCAGCTCTCTAGCGGGATCATACAATGAGCAGTTCTTC.

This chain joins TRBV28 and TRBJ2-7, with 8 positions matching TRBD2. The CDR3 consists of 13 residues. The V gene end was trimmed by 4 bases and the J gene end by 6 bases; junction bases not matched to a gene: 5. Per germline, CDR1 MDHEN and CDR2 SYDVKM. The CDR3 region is CASSSPGGAEQYF. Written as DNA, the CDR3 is TGTGCCAGCAGTTCCCCGGGGGGGGCCGAGCAGTACTTC.

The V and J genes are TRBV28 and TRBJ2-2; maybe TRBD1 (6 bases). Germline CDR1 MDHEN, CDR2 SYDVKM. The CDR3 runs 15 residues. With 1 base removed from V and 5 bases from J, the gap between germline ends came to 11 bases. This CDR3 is CASSLFTGKTGELFF. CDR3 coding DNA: TGTGCCAGCAGTTTATTTACAGGGAAAACCGGGGAGCTGTTTTTT.

The CDR3 here is CASSGGLAGSGELFF. The CDR3 bases are TGCGCCAGCAGCGGGGGACTAGCGGGATCCGGGGAGCTGTTTTTT. This chain uses TRBV5-1 with TRBJ2-2; 13 bases line up with TRBD2. Per the germline V gene, CDR1 is SGHRS and CDR2 is YFSETQ. J gave up 6 bases and V 4 bases, and 3 bases lay outside the gene matches. There are 15 residues in the CDR3.

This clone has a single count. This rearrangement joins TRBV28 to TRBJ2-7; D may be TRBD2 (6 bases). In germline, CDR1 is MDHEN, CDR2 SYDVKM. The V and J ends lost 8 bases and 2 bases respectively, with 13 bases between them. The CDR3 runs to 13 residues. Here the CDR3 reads CASLSGLTYEQYF. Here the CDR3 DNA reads TGTGCCAGCCTATCGGGACTCACCTACGAGCAGTACTTC.

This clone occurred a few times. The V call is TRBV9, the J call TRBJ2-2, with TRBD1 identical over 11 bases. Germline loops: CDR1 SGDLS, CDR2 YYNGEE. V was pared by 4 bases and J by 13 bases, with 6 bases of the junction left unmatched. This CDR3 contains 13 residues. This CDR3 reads CASSPGQGVRLFF. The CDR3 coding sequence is TGTGCCAGCAGCCCGGGACAGGGGGTGAGGCTGTTTTTT.

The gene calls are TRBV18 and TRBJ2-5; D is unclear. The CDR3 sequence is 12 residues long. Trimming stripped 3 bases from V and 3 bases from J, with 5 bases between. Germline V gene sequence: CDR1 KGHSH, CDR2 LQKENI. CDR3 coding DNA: TGTGCCAGCTCACCGCCGGAAGAGACCCAGTACTTC. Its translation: CASSPPEETQYF.

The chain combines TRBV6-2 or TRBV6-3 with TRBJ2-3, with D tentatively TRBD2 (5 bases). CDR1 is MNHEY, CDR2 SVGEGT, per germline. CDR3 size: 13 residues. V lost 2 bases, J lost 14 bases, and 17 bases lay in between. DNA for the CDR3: TGTGCCAGCAGTTACCGACGGGGAATAAGCCGGTATTTT. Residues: CASSYRRGISRYF.

The CDR3 nucleotides read TGTGCCTGGAGTTCTGGGCTCTTAGGCACTGAAGCTTTCTTT. The encoded protein is CAWSSGLLGTEAFF. The chain has TRBV30 and TRBJ1-1; the D is unclear. V was pared by 2 bases and J by 4 bases, with 14 bases between. The CDR3 length is 14 residues. In germline, CDR1 is GTSNPN, CDR2 SVGIG (reference sequence).

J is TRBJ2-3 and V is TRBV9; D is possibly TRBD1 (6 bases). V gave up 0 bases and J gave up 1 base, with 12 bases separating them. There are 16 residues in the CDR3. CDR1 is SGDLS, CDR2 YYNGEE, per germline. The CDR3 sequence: CASSVVAGVGTDTQYF. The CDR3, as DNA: TGTGCCAGCAGCGTAGTTGCAGGGGTCGGCACAGATACGCAGTATTTT.

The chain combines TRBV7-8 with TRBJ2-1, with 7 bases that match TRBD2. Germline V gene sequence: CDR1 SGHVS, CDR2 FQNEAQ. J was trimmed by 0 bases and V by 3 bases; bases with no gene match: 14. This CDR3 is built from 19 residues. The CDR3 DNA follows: TGTGCCAGCAGCTTTAGTGGTTTGAGGGAGGGAGGCTCCTACAATGAGCAGTTCTTC. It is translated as CASSFSGLREGGSYNEQFF.

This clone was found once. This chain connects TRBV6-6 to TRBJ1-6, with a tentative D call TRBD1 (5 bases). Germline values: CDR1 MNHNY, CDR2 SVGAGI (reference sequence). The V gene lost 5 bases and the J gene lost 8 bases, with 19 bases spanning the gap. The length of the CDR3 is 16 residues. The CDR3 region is CASSPPRGDGDSPLHF. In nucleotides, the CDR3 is TGTGCCAGCAGTCCCCCTCGGGGGGATGGGGATTCACCCCTCCACTTT.

The CDR3 sequence is CASSPGTGGMNTEAFF. In DNA form, the CDR3 reads TGCGCCAGCAGCCCCGGGACAGGGGGCATGAACACTGAAGCTTTCTTT. V usage is TRBV5-1 and J usage is TRBJ1-1; 12 bases align to TRBD1. The CDR3 has 16 amino acids. V lost 4 bases and J lost 0; bases outside the gene matches: 4. Germline loops: CDR1 SGHRS, CDR2 YFSETQ. The full variable domain, with the rest looked up from reference TRBV5-1 and TRBJ1-1, is KAGVTQTPRYLIKTRGQQVTLSCSPISGHRSVSWYQQTPGQGLQFLFEYFSETQRNKGNFPGRFSGRQFSNSRSEMNVSTLELGDSALYLCASSPGTGGMNTEAFFGQGTRLTVV.

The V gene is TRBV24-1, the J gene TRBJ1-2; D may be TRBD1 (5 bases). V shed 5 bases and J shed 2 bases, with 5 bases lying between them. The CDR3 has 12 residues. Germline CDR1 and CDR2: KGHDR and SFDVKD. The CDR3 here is CATSGGNYGYTF. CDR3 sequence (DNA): TGTGCCACCAGTGGGGGCAACTATGGCTACACCTTC.

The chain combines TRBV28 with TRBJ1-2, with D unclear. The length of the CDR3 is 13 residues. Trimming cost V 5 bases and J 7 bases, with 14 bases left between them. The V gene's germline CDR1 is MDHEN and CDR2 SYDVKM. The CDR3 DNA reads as TGTGCCAGCAGTCCCGGACTAGGCCCTGGCTACACCTTC. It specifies CASSPGLGPGYTF.

In DNA, the CDR3 is TGTGCCAGCAGCGTAGGTAGCGGGGAACGTGAAAAACTGTTTTTT. Residues: CASSVGSGEREKLFF. The chain is built from TRBV9 and TRBJ1-4; D ambiguous. Trimming shortened V by 0 bases and J by 7 bases, and 13 bases separated the two germline ends. From germline, CDR1 is SGDLS and CDR2 YYNGEE. The CDR3 consists of 15 residues.

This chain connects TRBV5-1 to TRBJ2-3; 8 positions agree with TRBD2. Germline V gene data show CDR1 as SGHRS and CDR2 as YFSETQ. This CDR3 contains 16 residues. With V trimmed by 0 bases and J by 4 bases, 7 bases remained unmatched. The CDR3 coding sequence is TGCGCCAGCAGCTTGGCTGAAGCGGGAGTTGCAGATACGCAGTATTTT. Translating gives CASSLAEAGVADTQYF.

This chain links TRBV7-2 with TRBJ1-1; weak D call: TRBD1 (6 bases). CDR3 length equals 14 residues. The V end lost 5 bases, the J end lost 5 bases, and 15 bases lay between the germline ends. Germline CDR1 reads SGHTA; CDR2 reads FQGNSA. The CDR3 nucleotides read TGTGCCAGCAGCCCAAGGGAGGGGGGAACTGAAGCTTTCTTT. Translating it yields CASSPREGGTEAFF.